These 24 T cell receptor beta chains share one sample of origin, sequenced in a study of T cells in Graves' hyperthyroidism and ophthalmopathy (dated by TCRdb to the late 2010s). The method was multiplex PCR. TCRdb lists the instrument as Illumina HiSeq 2000. The TCR beta CDR3 regions were amplified from RNA transcripts. The first round of RT-PCR for the TCR CDR3 was performed with the HTBI primer set and the Qiagen OneStep RT-PCR kit. TCRdb trimmed public reads at Q25 via fastp, called clones via MiXCR and kept in-frame beta chains. Every entry covers one CDR3 protein and lists the most common genes and DNA from its rows. In all, the sample holds hundreds of thousands of distinct CDR3 sequences, and just under 45% of those were seen once. In total, the top ten clones hold under 8% of the sample. Sequencing was performed on peripheral blood or thyroid tissue (not recorded which). The receptors here all came from an adult man with Graves' disease, either hyperthyroidism or ophthalmopathy (not recorded which).

The chain has TRBV19 and TRBJ2-7; 11 bases are a match to TRBD1. This CDR3 comprises 14 residues. CDR1 is LNHDA, CDR2 SQIVND, per germline (reference sequence). J gave up 4 bases and V 8 bases, and 7 bases lay outside the gene matches. In DNA, the CDR3 is TGTGCCAGTTACAACCGGGACAGGGGGTACGAGCAGTACTTC. Protein: CASYNRDRGYEQYF.

The chain carries TRBV24-1 and TRBJ1-2; 7 nucleotides match TRBD1. CDR1 and CDR2 (germline): KGHDR, SFDVKD. The CDR3 loop spans 15 amino acids. The V gene end was trimmed by 6 bases and the J gene end by 4 bases; junction bases not matched to a gene: 10. Here the CDR3 reads CATSNRDSLSYGYTF. In DNA, the CDR3 is TGTGCCACCAGTAATCGGGACAGCCTGAGCTATGGCTACACCTTC.

The chain is built from TRBV2 and TRBJ1-2; 7 nucleotides match TRBD1. V gave up 4 bases and J gave up 0 bases; unmatched junction bases: 5. The CDR3 totals 15 residues. Germline CDR1 reads SNHLY; CDR2 reads FYNNEI. CDR3 nucleotides: TGTGCCAGCAGTGCTAGACAGGGAACTAACTATGGCTACACCTTC. It translates to CASSARQGTNYGYTF.

This clonotype was observed a few times. This chain connects TRBV5-1 to TRBJ2-2; D is unresolved. CDR1 is SGHRS, CDR2 YFSETQ, per germline. V lost 0 bases and J 2 bases, leaving 8 bases between the germline ends. This CDR3 has 15 residues. DNA of the CDR3: TGCGCCAGCAGCTTGGACCCGGCTAACACCGGGGAGCTGTTTTTT. Translated, it gives CASSLDPANTGELFF.

The CDR3 DNA reads TGTGCCAGCAGTTACCAGAGGCAGGGTCTCGGTGGCTACACCTTC. Translating it yields CASSYQRQGLGGYTF. The V call is TRBV6-5, the J call TRBJ1-2, with D perhaps TRBD1 (5 bases). V was cut by 2 bases and J by 7 bases, with 17 bases left in between. Germline CDR1 reads MNHEY; CDR2 reads SVGAGI. The CDR3 has 15 residues.

This clonotype was seen a few times. The rearrangement links TRBV6-5 to TRBJ2-7; TRBD1 matches 9 bases. The CDR3 spans 15 residues. The V and J ends lost 5 bases and 5 bases, in that order; junction bases with no gene match: 10. Germline CDR1 is MNHEY and CDR2 is SVGAGI. This CDR3 reads CASSERDRVVNEQYF. For the CDR3, the DNA is TGTGCCAGCAGTGAACGGGACAGGGTCGTCAACGAGCAGTACTTC.

This clonotype was counted ten times or more. The gene calls are TRBV2 and TRBJ1-6; no definite D call. The CDR3 covers 14 residues. Germline V gene sequence: CDR1 SNHLY, CDR2 FYNNEI. Between the trimmed V and J ends, which lost 7 bases and 5 bases, there was a span of 12 bases. The CDR3 reads CASNPDGDNSPLHF. The CDR3 bases are TGTGCCAGCAATCCGGACGGGGATAATTCACCCCTCCACTTT.

In its sample, this clonotype was seen many times. The chain links TRBV20-1 to TRBJ2-7, with TRBD1 identical over 7 bases. The CDR3 sequence is 13 residues long. Germline loops: CDR1 DFQATT, CDR2 SNEGSKA (reference sequence). V lost 4 bases to trimming and J lost 3 bases; unmatched junction nucleotides: 6. CDR3: CSAMTGIVYEQYF. The CDR3 coding sequence is TGCAGTGCTATGACAGGGATCGTCTACGAGCAGTACTTC.

Notes on this clonotype: The germline gene is not matched at one end of the junction; a read error may be the cause. The chain is built from TRBV6-6 and TRBJ1-2; D gene ambiguous. The CDR3 runs 11 residues. Germline loops: CDR1 MNHNY, CDR2 SVGAGI (reference sequence). CDR3 residues: CASSETEGCTF. CDR3 coding DNA: TGTGCCAGCAGTGAAACTGAAGGCTGCACCTTC.

This clonotype was found many times. The genes are TRBV2 and TRBJ1-5; no clear D. This CDR3 contains 13 residues. CDR1 and CDR2 from the germline V gene are SNHLY and FYNNEI. V lost 7 bases and J lost 0, with 7 bases in between. The DNA of the CDR3 is TGTGCCAGCATGAGGGATAGCAATCAGCCCCAGCATTTT. This sequence encodes CASMRDSNQPQHF.

This clonotype was counted ten times or more. The chain recombines TRBV9 with TRBJ1-1; no definite D call. Germline loops: CDR1 SGDLS, CDR2 YYNGEE. The CDR3 loop spans 15 amino acids. Trimming removed 0 bases from V and 0 bases from J, with 9 bases in between. The chain's CDR3 is CASSVGGSMNTEAFF. The CDR3 nucleotides read TGTGCCAGCAGCGTAGGCGGAAGCATGAACACTGAAGCTTTCTTT.

This chain uses TRBV9 with TRBJ1-4, with D uncertain. V lost 0 bases and J 0 bases, leaving 12 bases between the germline ends. Germline loops: CDR1 SGDLS, CDR2 YYNGEE. The CDR3 length is 17 residues. DNA of the CDR3: TGTGCCAGCAGCGTAGAACCAAATGGGGCAACTAATGAAAAACTGTTTTTT. It codes for CASSVEPNGATNEKLFF.

The chain couples TRBV20-1 to TRBJ1-1; TRBD1 matches 7 bases. V gave up 7 bases and J gave up 0 bases; unmatched junction bases: 5. This CDR3 has 13 residues. CDR1 DFQATT and CDR2 SNEGSKA come from the germline V gene (reference sequence). The DNA of the CDR3 is TGCAGTGTTAAGGACAGGATGAACACTGAAGCTTTCTTT. Translating gives CSVKDRMNTEAFF.

V usage is TRBV20-1 and J usage is TRBJ1-5; tentatively, D is TRBD1 (5 bases). V was shortened by 5 bases and J by 4 bases, with 9 bases between the two germline ends. CDR3 length equals 12 residues. Germline V CDR1 and CDR2: DFQATT, SNEGSKA (reference sequence). The CDR3 spells CSAPQGNQPQHF. CDR3 nucleotide sequence: TGCAGTGCTCCCCAGGGAAATCAGCCCCAGCATTTT.

The V gene is TRBV25-1, the J gene TRBJ2-2, with 7 bases matching TRBD1. Per the germline V gene, CDR1 is MGHDK and CDR2 is SYGVNS. This CDR3 spans 16 amino acids. Unmatched junction bases numbered 7, after V lost 6 bases and J lost 0 bases. Here the CDR3 DNA reads TGTGCCAGCAGGGAACAGGGGACAGCGAACACCGGGGAGCTGTTTTTT. Residues: CASREQGTANTGELFF.

This chain uses TRBV25-1 with TRBJ1-1, with a possible D match to TRBD1 (5 bases). The CDR3 sequence is 13 residues long. Per the germline V gene, CDR1 is MGHDK and CDR2 is SYGVNS. The CDR3 sequence is CAPSFTGNTEAFF. The CDR3 nucleotides read TGTGCTCCTTCCTTCACAGGGAACACTGAAGCTTTCTTT.

This chain joins TRBV20-1 and TRBJ2-5, with 13 nucleotides matching TRBD2. Germline V gene lookup returns CDR1 DFQATT and CDR2 SNEGSKA (reference sequence). Trimming took 6 bases from V and 2 from J; bases not matched to a gene: 9. CDR3 length: 16 amino acids. CDR3 bases: TGCAGTGCCGTGGGAACTAGCGGGGGGGCTCAAGAGACCCAGTACTTC. Protein sequence: CSAVGTSGGAQETQYF.

The sample holds many counts of this clonotype. CDR3 protein: CASSATREAYEQYF. The DNA of the CDR3 is TGTGCCAGCAGTGCCACGAGGGAGGCTTACGAGCAGTACTTC. The chain recombines TRBV6-5 with TRBJ2-7; TRBD2 is a possible D gene (6 bases). The CDR3 extends over 14 amino acids. The germline gives CDR1 MNHEY, CDR2 SVGAGI. V lost 5 bases and J lost 4, with 15 bases in between.

The rearrangement joins TRBV24-1 to TRBJ2-7, with 7 bases that match TRBD1. Germline V CDR1 and CDR2: KGHDR, SFDVKD. Trimming removed 5 bases from V and 5 bases from J; junction bases left unmatched: 11. The CDR3 totals 15 residues. In DNA form, the CDR3 reads TGTGCCACCAGTGGCCTGACGACAGGGCACCACGAGCAGTACTTC. Protein product: CATSGLTTGHHEQYF.

This clonotype has at least ten counts. The chain employs TRBV2 and TRBJ1-5; possible D gene TRBD1, 5 bases. This CDR3 has 13 amino acids. CDR1 and CDR2 (germline): SNHLY, FYNNEI. The V end was cut by 9 bases, the J end by 4 bases, with 13 bases between. The DNA for the CDR3 is TGTGCCAGTCTCAGGGTACTGAATCAGCCCCAGCATTTT. This codes for CASLRVLNQPQHF.

This clonotype was picked up many times. The V gene is TRBV15, the J gene TRBJ1-6; TRBD1 agrees at 10 bases. The CDR3 consists of 16 residues. Germline V gives CDR1 LNHNV, CDR2 YYDKDF (reference sequence). The V and J ends lost 3 bases and 8 bases, in that order; junction bases with no gene match: 7. CDR3 coding DNA: TGTGCCACCAGCAGGGCCGGGACAGGGGTTGATTCACCCCTCCACTTT. Translating it yields CATSRAGTGVDSPLHF.

This clonotype was detected many times. The chain uses TRBV2 and TRBJ1-5; D is uncertain. V was pared by 3 bases and J by 0 bases, with 9 bases between. Germline V gene lookup returns CDR1 SNHLY and CDR2 FYNNEI. This CDR3 is 15 amino acids long. Here the CDR3 reads CASSDFMDSNQPQHF. CDR3 in DNA: TGTGCCAGCAGTGATTTTATGGATAGCAATCAGCCCCAGCATTTT.

The rearrangement uses TRBV6-5 and TRBJ2-7; 8 bases are shared with TRBD2. This CDR3 contains 14 residues. V lost 11 bases and J lost 6; bases outside the gene matches: 15. CDR1 is MNHEY and CDR2 is SVGAGI in the germline V gene. The DNA of the CDR3 is TGTGCCGGCAATCGGGAGGGCCTCCTAGGCGAGCAGTACTTC. This sequence encodes CAGNREGLLGEQYF.

The chain links TRBV7-9 to TRBJ2-7, with 8 nucleotides matching TRBD2. J was trimmed by 3 bases and V by 5 bases; bases with no gene match: 9. The CDR3 has 15 residues. The germline gives CDR1 SEHNR, CDR2 FQNEAQ (reference sequence). The CDR3 nucleotides read TGTGCCAGCAGCCTACGGGGGGGGAGCGGCTACGAGCAGTACTTC. This sequence encodes CASSLRGGSGYEQYF.